The next 5 T cell receptor beta chains were all read from a single sample in a study of T cell repertoires in cytomegalovirus infection. Via MiXCR, TCRdb re-called the reads, giving one row per CDR3 protein. The data hold more than 500,000 distinct CDR3 sequences, with more than 15% observed a single time. The sample taken for sequencing was CD8+ T cells from PBMCs. The receptors come from a human donor in good health (CMV status not recorded). Some clones in this sample may be carry-over from other donors' samples.

In this sample, this clonotype turned up a few times. V is TRBV20-1 and J is TRBJ1-6, with 10 bases matching TRBD1. The CDR3 extends over 15 amino acids. V gave up 3 bases and J gave up 8 bases; unmatched junction bases: 7. Germline loops: CDR1 DFQATT, CDR2 SNEGSKA (reference sequence). CDR3 residues: CSARDRGYTDSPLHF. The CDR3 DNA reads TGCAGTGCTAGGGACAGGGGGTATACGGATTCACCCCTCCACTTT.

V usage is TRBV20-1 and J usage is TRBJ2-3; either TRBD1 or TRBD2 may supply D (5 bases each). This CDR3 comprises 15 residues. V was cut by 4 bases and J by 2 bases, with 16 bases left in between. The V gene's germline CDR1 is DFQATT and CDR2 SNEGSKA (reference sequence). The CDR3 DNA sequence: TGCAGTGCTACCGACCGGGACGGATACACAGATACGCAGTATTTT. This gives the protein CSATDRDGYTDTQYF.

There are many counts of this clonotype. The CDR3 here is CASSPGTGKNIQYF. The CDR3, as DNA: TGTGCCAGCAGCCCGGGGACAGGGAAAAACATTCAGTACTTC. The V and J genes are TRBV7-6 and TRBJ2-4, with 9 bases matching TRBD1. The germline V gene encodes CDR1 SGHVS and CDR2 FNYEAQ. J gave up 4 bases and V 5 bases, and 3 bases lay outside the gene matches. The CDR3 runs 14 residues. The full variable domain, in which reference TRBV7-6 and TRBJ2-4 provide the parts outside the CDR3, is GAGVSQSPRYKVTKRGQDVALRCDPISGHVSLYWYRQALGQGPEFLTYFNYEAQQDKSGLPNDRFSAERPEGSISTLTIQRTEQRDSAMYRCASSPGTGKNIQYFGAGTRLSVL.

This clonotype was detected a few times. V and J are TRBV5-1 and TRBJ2-3; 7 bases map to TRBD2. Unmatched junction bases numbered 14, after V lost 4 bases and J lost 0 bases. Per germline, CDR1 SGHRS and CDR2 YFSETQ. The CDR3 totals 18 residues. DNA for the CDR3: TGCGCCAGCAGCGGGCTGGGAGGGACCGACTCTAGCACAGATACGCAGTATTTT. As protein: CASSGLGGTDSSTDTQYF.

The chain recombines TRBV27 with TRBJ2-4, with a possible D match to TRBD2 (6 bases). This CDR3 region has 17 residues. The germline CDR1 and CDR2 sequences are MNHEY and SMNVEV (reference sequence). V was trimmed by 2 bases and J by 0 bases, leaving 14 bases between them. In DNA form, the CDR3 reads TGTGCCAGCAGTTTAGTTGGGCGGGGATTAGCCAAAAACATTCAGTACTTC. It yields the protein CASSLVGRGLAKNIQYF.